This TCR beta chain was sequenced in a study of beta chain features in type 1 diabetes. Study results and caveats: Insertion counts at VDJ junctions were lower in type 1 diabetes patients, who also showed more deletions there.

Trimming took 7 bases from V and 3 from J, leaving 20 bases between them. This CDR3 spans 16 amino acids. Per germline, CDR1 SGHDT and CDR2 YYEEEE. This clone was observed a handful of times. The antigen is unknown. Every isolated RNA sample was fully reverse transcribed, so sequencing captured expressed TCRB transcripts. Method: immunoSEQ multiplex PCR; TCRdb's copy keeps in-frame clones and lacks some. The sample contains 400,000 to 500,000 clones, more than 11% of which appear only once. The specimen was naive CD4+ T cells from blood. The receptor comes from a man aged 25-45 years in good health. The V and J genes are TRBV5-6 and TRBJ2-1; perhaps TRBD2 as D (6 bases). CDR3 sequence: CASLEAAVADYNEQFF. CDR3 sequence (DNA): TGTGCCAGCCTCGAGGCGGCGGTAGCGGACTACAATGAGCAGTTCTTC.